This passage covers 18 T cell receptor beta chains from one sample sequenced in a study of cytomegalovirus exposure and HLA in healthy donors. The PCR ran on 60 Vbeta and 13 Jbeta primers. Sequencing was performed with immunoSEQ multiplex PCR; in TCRdb, only in-frame clones are kept and a portion is missing. Of 100,000 to 150,000 clones listed, approximately 74% are singletons. Sequencing was done on a sample of PBMCs. These receptors all come from a male donor in good health and CMV-seronegative.

This chain links TRBV7-3 with TRBJ2-1; TRBD2 matches 10 bases. The CDR3 totals 13 residues. V lost 4 bases, J lost 9 bases, and 3 bases stayed unmatched. Germline CDR1 SGHTA, CDR2 FQGTGA. DNA of the CDR3: TGTGCCAGCAGCTCCCGGACTAGCGGTGAGCAGTTCTTC. This encodes CASSSRTSGEQFF.

In its sample, this clone was seen once. This chain connects TRBV5-5 to TRBJ2-7, with 11 bases matching TRBD2. Germline CDR1 and CDR2: SGHKS and YYEKEE (reference sequence). This CDR3 comprises 16 residues. V dropped 5 bases and J dropped 2; count of bases not matched to a gene: 9. The CDR3 region is CASSPISGGGAYEQYF. Written as DNA, the CDR3 is TGTGCCAGCAGTCCAATTAGCGGGGGGGGTGCCTACGAGCAGTACTTC.

The chain joins TRBV6-1 to TRBJ2-7; a weak D match, TRBD2 (5 bases). Trimming shortened V by 3 bases and J by 0 bases, and 6 bases separated the two germline ends. Germline-derived CDR1 and CDR2 are MNHNS and SASEGT. The CDR3 runs to 13 residues. The CDR3 bases are TGTGCCAGCAGTGAGGGAGTCTCCTACGAGCAGTACTTC. Translation gives CASSEGVSYEQYF.

CDR3 nucleotide sequence: TGTGCCACCAGCAGAGATCTCCTGGGGAGTGGGGAGACCCAGTACTTC. Translated, it gives CATSRDLLGSGETQYF. The V and J genes are TRBV15 and TRBJ2-5; maybe TRBD2 (5 bases). The CDR3 runs to 16 residues. Germline V lookup: CDR1 LNHNV, CDR2 YYDKDF (reference sequence). Trimming left V 0 bases short and J 5 bases short, with 16 bases between.

This chain links TRBV19 with TRBJ2-1; 7 bases are a match to TRBD2. The length of the CDR3 is 15 residues. The trim removed 5 bases at V and 0 bases at J, leaving 4 bases unmatched. Germline V CDR1 and CDR2: LNHDA, SQIVND (reference sequence). DNA for the CDR3: TGTGCCAGTAGTCCTAGCGGCAGCTCCTACAATGAGCAGTTCTTC. Its protein product is CASSPSGSSYNEQFF.

The CDR3 nucleotides read TGTGCCAGCAGCCAAGATAGCGGCTCTTACAATGAGCAGTTCTTC. Translated, it gives CASSQDSGSYNEQFF. The chain couples TRBV4-2 to TRBJ2-1, with D perhaps TRBD2 (6 bases). Germline CDR1 and CDR2: LGHNA and YNFKEQ. V was trimmed by 0 bases and J by 4 bases, leaving 10 bases between them. This CDR3 region has 15 residues.

The rearrangement joins TRBV19 to TRBJ1-2; TRBD1 aligns across 7 bases. V was clipped by 7 bases and J by 7 bases; unmatched bases: 3. The CDR3 length is 11 residues. Germline values: CDR1 LNHDA, CDR2 SQIVND (reference sequence). The CDR3 DNA is TGTGCCAGTACCGACAGGGTTGGCTACACCTTC. Amino acid sequence: CASTDRVGYTF.

The gene calls are TRBV28 and TRBJ2-7; no clear D. The CDR3 is made up of 12 amino acids. The V end lost 5 bases, the J end lost 3 bases, and 8 bases lay between the germline ends. CDR1 and CDR2 (germline): MDHEN, SYDVKM. CDR3 in DNA: TGTGCCAGCAGTGTCCGGTTCTACGAGCAGTACTTC. Protein sequence: CASSVRFYEQYF.

This clone was seen just once. The J gene is TRBJ2-7, the V gene TRBV29-1; D not certain. The germline V gene encodes CDR1 SQVTM and CDR2 ANQGSEA. The CDR3 sequence is 12 residues long. V lost 4 bases and J 2 bases, leaving 9 bases between the germline ends. The CDR3 DNA follows: TGCAGCGTTGCTCGCGGTGCCTACGAGCAGTACTTC. This encodes CSVARGAYEQYF.

The chain links TRBV28 to TRBJ2-7; tentative D call: TRBD1 (5 bases). V lost 5 bases to trimming and J lost 6 bases, with 17 bases between them. This CDR3 comprises 14 residues. Germline V gives CDR1 MDHEN, CDR2 SYDVKM. The CDR3 reads CASSRSPRGSEQYF. The CDR3 DNA reads TGTGCCAGCAGTCGCTCTCCTAGGGGATCCGAGCAGTACTTC.

The chain couples TRBV19 to TRBJ2-7; tentative D call: TRBD1 (6 bases). The CDR3 is 19 amino acids. Trimming pared 0 bases from V and 2 bases from J, leaving 23 bases between. Germline CDR1 and CDR2: LNHDA and SQIVND (reference sequence). CDR3 DNA: TGTGCCAGTAGTATAGATCCAGGGGTAGGAAGAGCCCGCGCCTACGAGCAGTACTTC. It translates to CASSIDPGVGRARAYEQYF.

V is TRBV4-2 and J is TRBJ2-1; TRBD2 might be the D (6 bases). The CDR3 runs to 12 residues. Between the trimmed V and J ends, which lost 2 bases and 15 bases, there was a span of 14 bases. CDR1 is LGHNA, CDR2 YNFKEQ, per germline. The CDR3 region is CASSQSGREWFF. The DNA of the CDR3 is TGTGCCAGCAGCCAATCCGGGCGGGAATGGTTCTTC.

This clone was detected a few times. This chain joins TRBV28 and TRBJ1-6; 7 bases agree with TRBD1. Losses at the gene ends were 1 base for V and 10 bases for J; bases not matched to a gene: 10. This CDR3 has 16 residues. Germline CDR1 is MDHEN and CDR2 is SYDVKM. CDR3 DNA sequence: TGTGCCAGCAGTTTATTGGGCAGGGGGGTTCGGTCACCCCTCCACTTT. Translating gives CASSLLGRGVRSPLHF.

The chain has TRBV18 and TRBJ2-5, with D tentatively TRBD2 (5 bases). CDR1 and CDR2 (germline): KGHSH, LQKENI. V lost 6 bases and J 3 bases, leaving 14 bases between the germline ends. The CDR3 is 14 amino acids. This chain's CDR3 is CASSPGGLKETQYF. The CDR3 nucleotides read TGTGCCAGCTCTCCAGGAGGACTGAAAGAGACCCAGTACTTC.

The chain has TRBV4-1 and TRBJ2-6; D gene uncertain. The germline CDR1 and CDR2 sequences are MGHRA and YSYEKL. V lost 2 bases and J 3 bases, leaving 5 bases between the germline ends. CDR3 size: 14 residues. This chain's CDR3 is CASSQLDGANVLTF. The DNA of the CDR3 is TGCGCCAGCAGCCAATTAGATGGGGCCAACGTCCTGACTTTC.

V usage is TRBV28 and J usage is TRBJ2-5; D is unclear. Trimming shortened V by 2 bases and J by 4 bases, and 2 bases separated the two germline ends. This CDR3 contains 11 residues. Per germline, CDR1 MDHEN and CDR2 SYDVKM. The CDR3 nucleotides are TGTGCCAGCAGTTTACTAGAGACCCAGTACTTC. Translating gives CASSLLETQYF.

J is TRBJ2-1 and V is TRBV28, with D maybe TRBD2 (5 bases). The CDR3 is 12 residues long. V shed 7 bases and J shed 4 bases, with 8 bases lying between them. CDR1 MDHEN and CDR2 SYDVKM come from the germline V gene. CDR3 residues: CASTGIYNEQFF. CDR3 nucleotide sequence: TGTGCCAGCACCGGGATTTACAATGAGCAGTTCTTC.

The chain employs TRBV9 and TRBJ2-3; D possibly matches TRBD1 or TRBD2 (5 bases each). Germline values: CDR1 SGDLS, CDR2 YYNGEE. Trimming removed 4 bases at V and 2 bases at J, with 14 bases between. The CDR3 is 15 amino acids. This CDR3 reads CASSLGVRDTDTQYF. CDR3 DNA sequence: TGTGCCAGCAGCTTAGGGGTGAGGGACACAGATACGCAGTATTTT.